These 16 T cell receptor beta chains originate from one sample sequenced in a study of T cell changes during pregnancy in multiple sclerosis. Measured with immunoSEQ multiplex PCR; TCRdb has only the in-frame clones, and not every one. Of approximately 110,000 clones in the sample, roughly 92% were seen once. Here the sequenced sample was peripheral blood, taken after pregnancy. The receptors come from a female donor with multiple sclerosis, enrolled in a pregnancy study.

The gene calls are TRBV27 and TRBJ1-3, with 8 positions matching TRBD1. There are 14 residues in the CDR3. J was trimmed by 3 bases and V by 5 bases; bases with no gene match: 3. Germline CDR1 MNHEY, CDR2 SMNVEV (reference sequence). CDR3 sequence: CASSTDRGGNTIYF. The DNA of the CDR3 is TGTGCCAGCAGTACAGACAGGGGTGGAAACACCATATATTTT.

This clone was found once. The chain employs TRBV7-6 and TRBJ2-2; D might be TRBD2 (7 bases). Germline lookup yields CDR1 SGHVS and CDR2 FNYEAQ. The V and J ends lost 5 bases and 4 bases respectively, with 20 bases between them. This CDR3 comprises 17 residues. The DNA for the CDR3 is TGTGCCAGCAGCCTCAGCAGTGGGCGGGGGCTCACCGGGGAGCTGTTTTTT. Amino acid sequence: CASSLSSGRGLTGELFF.

V and J are TRBV5-1 and TRBJ2-1, with D maybe TRBD1 (6 bases). CDR1 is SGHRS, CDR2 YFSETQ, per germline. This CDR3 spans 14 amino acids. Trimming shortened V by 4 bases and J by 1 base, and 9 bases separated the two germline ends. The CDR3 DNA reads as TGCGCCAGCAGCACTAGGGGGTCCTACAATGAGCAGTTCTTC. It encodes CASSTRGSYNEQFF.

This chain uses TRBV18 with TRBJ2-7; 12 bases line up with TRBD2. The germline gives CDR1 KGHSH, CDR2 LQKENI. The ends lost 4 bases at V and 6 bases at J; junction bases unmatched: 4. The CDR3 has 14 residues. The CDR3, as DNA: TGTGCCAGCTCACTAGGACTAGCGGGGCCCGAGCAGTACTTC. Its protein is CASSLGLAGPEQYF.

On this clone itself: Other DNA sequences in this sample translate to the same CDR3. This chain joins TRBV7-8 and TRBJ2-1, with 7 nucleotides matching TRBD2. With 4 bases clipped from V and 1 base from J, the junction kept 1 base outside the gene matches. Germline CDR1 and CDR2: SGHVS and FQNEAQ. The CDR3 is 14 amino acids. The CDR3 region is CASSSGGSYNEQFF. The CDR3 nucleotides are TGTGCCAGCAGCTCCGGGGGGTCCTACAATGAGCAGTTCTTC.

V and J are TRBV5-1 and TRBJ2-5; D is uncertain. The ends were cut back, 0 bases at V and 3 bases at J, with 12 bases in the middle. Germline assignment: CDR1 SGHRS and CDR2 YFSETQ. This CDR3 has 15 residues. CDR3 sequence (DNA): TGCGCCAGCAGCTTGGCAAATCCCCCAGAAGAGACCCAGTACTTC. It specifies CASSLANPPEETQYF. Looking up the rest from reference TRBV5-1 and TRBJ2-5 gives the full variable domain: KAGVTQTPRYLIKTRGQQVTLSCSPISGHRSVSWYQQTPGQGLQFLFEYFSETQRNKGNFPGRFSGRQFSNSRSEMNVSTLELGDSALYLCASSLANPPEETQYFGPGTRLLVL.

Here the CDR3 DNA reads TGTGCCAGCTCAACTTCCTACAGGGAGGGGACTGAAGCTTTCTTT. This codes for CASSTSYREGTEAFF. The J gene is TRBJ1-1, the V gene TRBV18; TRBD1 is a possible D gene (6 bases). The CDR3 totals 15 residues. The V end lost 5 bases, the J end lost 5 bases, and 18 bases lay between the germline ends. Germline V gives CDR1 KGHSH, CDR2 LQKENI.

The chain is built from TRBV6-5 and TRBJ2-1, with a tentative D call TRBD2 (6 bases). The CDR3 totals 16 residues. Per germline, CDR1 MNHEY and CDR2 SVGAGI. The V and J ends lost 4 bases and 4 bases respectively, with 17 bases between them. CDR3 sequence: CASSSTADYGYNEQFF. The CDR3 DNA sequence: TGTGCCAGCAGTTCAACCGCGGACTACGGTTACAATGAGCAGTTCTTC.

The rearrangement joins TRBV12-5 to TRBJ1-1; D ambiguous. Trimming shortened V by 1 base and J by 0 bases, and 15 bases separated the two germline ends. Germline-derived CDR1 and CDR2 are LGHNT and FRNRAP. The CDR3 has 17 amino acids. CDR3 in amino acids: CASGLGPPGKLNTEAFF. The CDR3 region has the DNA TGTGCTAGTGGTTTGGGGCCCCCGGGGAAGTTGAACACTGAAGCTTTCTTT.

V gene TRBV9 combines with J gene TRBJ2-7; 9 bases fit TRBD2. This CDR3 contains 15 residues. Germline CDR1 and CDR2: SGDLS and YYNGEE. Losses at the gene ends were 0 bases for V and 2 bases for J; bases not matched to a gene: 3. The CDR3 DNA sequence: TGTGCCAGCAGCGTAGCTAGCGGGGACACCTACGAGCAGTACTTC. Translating it yields CASSVASGDTYEQYF.

The chain combines TRBV15 with TRBJ1-3; weak D call: TRBD1 (5 bases). Germline values: CDR1 LNHNV, CDR2 YYDKDF (reference sequence). This CDR3 comprises 16 residues. Trimming took off 1 base at V and 2 bases at J, with 12 bases between the two ends. The CDR3 DNA follows: TGTGCCACCAGCAGAGTTGAAGCAGGGACTGGAAACACCATATATTTT. This translates into CATSRVEAGTGNTIYF.

Details on this clone: The same CDR3 can be traced to other DNA sequences in this sample. This chain joins TRBV29-1 and TRBJ2-1; D may be TRBD2 (6 bases). The length of the CDR3 is 13 residues. CDR1 is SQVTM, CDR2 ANQGSEA, per germline. Trimming stripped 4 bases from V and 5 bases from J, with 12 bases between. The CDR3 here is CSVGSGEDNEQFF. The CDR3 DNA reads TGCAGCGTTGGGTCCGGGGAGGACAATGAGCAGTTCTTC.

V and J are TRBV30 and TRBJ1-2; 8 bases match TRBD1. Germline-derived CDR1 and CDR2 are GTSNPN and SVGIG (reference sequence). There are 13 residues in the CDR3. V gave up 2 bases and J gave up 7 bases; unmatched junction bases: 6. In DNA, the CDR3 is TGTGCCTGGAGTCCGGACAGGGAGGCTGGCTACACCTTC. Protein: CAWSPDREAGYTF.

The chain couples TRBV7-8 to TRBJ2-5; unclear D gene. Trimming removed 1 base at V and 5 bases at J, with 11 bases between. Germline CDR1 reads SGHVS; CDR2 reads FQNEAQ. The CDR3 runs 14 residues. The CDR3: CASSLGLNSETQYF. The CDR3, as DNA: TGTGCCAGCAGCTTAGGACTTAACTCGGAGACCCAGTACTTC.

The genes are TRBV5-4 and TRBJ1-2; 7 bases agree with TRBD1. Germline trimming cut 3 bases from V and 12 bases from J; bases unmatched to any gene: 11. The germline V gene encodes CDR1 SGHNT and CDR2 YYREEE (reference sequence). The CDR3 consists of 13 residues. The CDR3 DNA is TGTGCCAGCAGCTCAGGACAGGTTTGGAGGGACACCTTC. It specifies CASSSGQVWRDTF.

The rearrangement links TRBV20-1 to TRBJ1-1; unclear D gene. Trimming shortened V by 5 bases and J by 8 bases, and 9 bases separated the two germline ends. CDR3 length: 10 residues. Germline-derived CDR1 and CDR2 are DFQATT and SNEGSKA (reference sequence). The chain's CDR3 is CSALQEEAFF. The DNA of the CDR3 is TGCAGTGCTCTGCAAGAGGAAGCTTTCTTT.